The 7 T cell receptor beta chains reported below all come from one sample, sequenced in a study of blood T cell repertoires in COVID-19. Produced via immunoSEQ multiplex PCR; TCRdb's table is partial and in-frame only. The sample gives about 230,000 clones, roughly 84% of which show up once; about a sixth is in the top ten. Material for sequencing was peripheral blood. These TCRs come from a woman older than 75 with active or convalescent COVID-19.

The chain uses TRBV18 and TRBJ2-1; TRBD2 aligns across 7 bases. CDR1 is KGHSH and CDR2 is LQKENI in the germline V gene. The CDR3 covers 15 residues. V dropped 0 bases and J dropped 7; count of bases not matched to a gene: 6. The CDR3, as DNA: TGTGCCAGCTCACCACCGGGAGGGCCTCTGAATGAGCAGTTCTTC. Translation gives CASSPPGGPLNEQFF. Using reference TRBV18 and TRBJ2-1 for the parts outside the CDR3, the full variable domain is NAGVMQNPRHLVRRRGQEARLRCSPMKGHSHVYWYRQLPEEGLKFMVYLQKENIIDESGMPKERFSAEFPKEGPSILRIQQVVRGDSAAYFCASSPPGGPLNEQFFGPGTRLTVL.

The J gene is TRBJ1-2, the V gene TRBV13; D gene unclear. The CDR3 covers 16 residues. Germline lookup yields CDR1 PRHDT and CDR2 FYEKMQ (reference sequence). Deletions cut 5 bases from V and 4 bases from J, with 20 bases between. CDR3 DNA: TGTGCCAGCAGCCCCCTCGGACTTATTGGAGGCTATGGCTACACCTTC. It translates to CASSPLGLIGGYGYTF.

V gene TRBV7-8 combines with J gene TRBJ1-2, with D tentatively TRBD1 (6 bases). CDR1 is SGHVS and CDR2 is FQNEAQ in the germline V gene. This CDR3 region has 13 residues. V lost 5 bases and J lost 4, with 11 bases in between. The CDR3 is CASSDARGYGYTF. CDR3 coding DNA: TGTGCCAGCAGCGATGCCAGGGGCTATGGCTACACCTTC.

CDR3 nucleotide sequence: TGTGCCAGCAGCCTATTGACAGGGTCCTATGGCTACACCTTC. This translates into CASSLLTGSYGYTF. This chain connects TRBV5-5 to TRBJ1-2, with 7 nucleotides matching TRBD1. The CDR3 covers 14 residues. V lost 4 bases and J lost 4; bases outside the gene matches: 7. CDR1 SGHKS and CDR2 YYEKEE come from the germline V gene (reference sequence).

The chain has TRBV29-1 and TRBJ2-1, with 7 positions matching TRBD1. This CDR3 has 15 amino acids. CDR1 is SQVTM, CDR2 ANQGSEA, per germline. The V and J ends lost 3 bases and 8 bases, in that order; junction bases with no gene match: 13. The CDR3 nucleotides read TGCAGCGTTGAGCCTAACAGGGGAGTCCCTTATGAGCAGTTCTTC. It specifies CSVEPNRGVPYEQFF.

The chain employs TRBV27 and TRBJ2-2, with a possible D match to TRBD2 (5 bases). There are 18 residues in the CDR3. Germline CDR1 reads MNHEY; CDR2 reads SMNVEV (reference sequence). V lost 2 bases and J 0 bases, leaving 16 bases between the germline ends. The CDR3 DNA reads TGTGCCAGCAGTTTAATGCGGGCCAAAGCTGCGAACACCGGGGAGCTGTTTTTT. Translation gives CASSLMRAKAANTGELFF.

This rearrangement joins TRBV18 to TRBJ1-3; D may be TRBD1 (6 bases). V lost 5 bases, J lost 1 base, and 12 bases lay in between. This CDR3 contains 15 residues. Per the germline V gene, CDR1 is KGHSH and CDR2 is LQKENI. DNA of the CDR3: TGTGCCAGCTCATCAGCGCAGGGGTCTGGAAACACCATATATTTT. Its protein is CASSSAQGSGNTIYF. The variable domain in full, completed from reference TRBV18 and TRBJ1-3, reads NAGVMQNPRHLVRRRGQEARLRCSPMKGHSHVYWYRQLPEEGLKFMVYLQKENIIDESGMPKERFSAEFPKEGPSILRIQQVVRGDSAAYFCASSSAQGSGNTIYFGEGSWLTVV.